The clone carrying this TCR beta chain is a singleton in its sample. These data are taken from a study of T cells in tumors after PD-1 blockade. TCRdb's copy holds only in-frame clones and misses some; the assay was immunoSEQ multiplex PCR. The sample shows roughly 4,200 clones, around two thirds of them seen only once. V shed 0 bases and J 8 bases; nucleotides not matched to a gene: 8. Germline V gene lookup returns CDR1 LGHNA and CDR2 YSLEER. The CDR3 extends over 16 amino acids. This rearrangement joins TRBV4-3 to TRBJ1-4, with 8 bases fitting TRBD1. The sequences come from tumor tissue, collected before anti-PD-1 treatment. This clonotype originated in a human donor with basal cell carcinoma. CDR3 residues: CASSQDFPGGWEKLFF. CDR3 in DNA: TGCGCCAGCAGCCAAGACTTTCCAGGGGGCTGGGAAAAACTGTTTTTT.